Described below is a single T cell receptor (beta chain) sequence and its context. What this receptor recognizes is not known. No base quality values were provided; no much bigger clone lies one nucleotide off. In light of the paper, this sample's time point label describes: baseline before first vaccination. Vaccinee samples were obtained from the UK trials COV001 and COV002, which included a single-blind randomized controlled phase 2/3 trial of AZD1222 (ChAdOx1 nCoV-19) in healthy adults. Trial participant PBMC samples were collected at day 0 and day 28 after the second dose for TCRbeta chain sequencing. The sample comes from a study of T cell responses to AZD1222 COVID-19 vaccine (dated by TCRdb to the early 2020s). Study-wide context: Because spike-specific TCR depth and breadth did not differ between the two schedules, AZD1222 recipients who got a second dose at roughly 4 weeks were pooled with those who got a second dose at roughly 12 weeks. TCR sequencing was performed for 230 to 250 trial participants, of whom some 200 were given two doses of AZD1222 and around 26 were given two doses of MenACWY control vaccine. Trial participants were enrolled by age into subgroups of 18-55, 56-69 and 70-plus years, and roughly 160, 29 and 62 TCR-sequenced participants, respectively, were included in these subgroups.

For CDR1 and CDR2, the germline V gene lists SGHAT and FQNNGV. Trimming removed 1 base from V and 11 bases from J, leaving 9 bases between the germline ends. The CDR3 contains 12 residues, cysteine and phenylalanine counted. The DNA shown is the 36-base CDR3, in frame from base 1. Paper-wide results and their limitations: The 56-69-year group was small, and its depth increase did not reach significance, likely because of low power. Conclusions about previously exposed vaccinees were limited because only six or seven AZD1222 recipients were SARS-CoV-2 seropositive at baseline. A significant rise in spike-specific TCR breadth and depth was observed after two AZD1222 doses relative to day 0 and relative to MenACWY recipients. Participants were mostly white British, with more females than males. The authors suggested clonal diversity may have been underestimated. Because no day 14 peak-response samples were available, repertoires were characterized only after the peak T cell response. The whole spike protein was spanned by vaccine-associated CD4 TCRs, and dominant responses were seen in regions 160-218 and 743-854. Epitopes outside the regions mutated in the B.1.351 and B.1.1.7 variants were reportedly recognized by nearly half of the unique spike-specific TCRs.

The CDR3 regions of human TCRbeta chains were subjected to immunosequencing. Per the source publication's procedure: Repertoire TCRs were checked for matches against a reference library of SARS-CoV-2-specific TCRs that had been generated using the MIRA antigen-specificity platform. Breadth was defined as the fraction of unique TCRs that were SARS-CoV-2-associated. Depth was defined as the fraction of total T cells that were SARS-CoV-2-associated. Using the MIRA data, each spike-specific TCR was mapped to the spike region that the TCR reacts to and placed in a CD4 or CD8 class. Log10-transformed breadth and depth values were compared by one-way ANOVA with Sidak's multiple comparisons tests. Entries here come from immuneACCESS through TCRdb and include only in-frame sequences with V and J called. Some clones fail to appear in such tables; in the studies checked, an unresolved V gene covers under half of the shortfall, and the cause of the remainder is unknown. V, J and clone size were drawn from that table, and D and trimming were deduced from the DNA. The sample table records more than 85,000 clones; about 80% of these occur just once. The ten largest clonotypes hold 4.5% to 6% of the sample.

The chain employs TRBV11-2 and TRBJ1-5, and perhaps TRBD1 as D gene, on 5 matching bases. The material was peripheral blood, obtained on day 0 of AZD1222 vaccination. The sequence came from an adult in good health. The CDR3 reads CASSLGGGSQHF. At the DNA level, the sequence is TGTGCCAGCAGCTTAGGCGGGGGTTCCCAGCATTTT.